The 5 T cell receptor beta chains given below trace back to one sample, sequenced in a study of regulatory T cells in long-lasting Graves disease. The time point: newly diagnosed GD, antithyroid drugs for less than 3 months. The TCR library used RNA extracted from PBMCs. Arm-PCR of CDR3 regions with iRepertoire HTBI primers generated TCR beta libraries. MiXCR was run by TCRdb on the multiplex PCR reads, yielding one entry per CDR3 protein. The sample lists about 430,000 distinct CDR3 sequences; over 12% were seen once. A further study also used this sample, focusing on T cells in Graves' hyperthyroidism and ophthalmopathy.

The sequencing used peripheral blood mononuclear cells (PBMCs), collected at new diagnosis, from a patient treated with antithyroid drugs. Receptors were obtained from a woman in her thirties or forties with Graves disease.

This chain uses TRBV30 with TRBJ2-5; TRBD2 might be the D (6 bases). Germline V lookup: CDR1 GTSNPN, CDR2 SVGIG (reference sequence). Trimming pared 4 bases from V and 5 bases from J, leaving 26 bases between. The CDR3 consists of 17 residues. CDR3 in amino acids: CAWIQLTSTLGWETQYF. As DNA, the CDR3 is TGTGCCTGGATCCAACTAACTAGCACCCTAGGTTGGGAGACCCAGTACTTC.

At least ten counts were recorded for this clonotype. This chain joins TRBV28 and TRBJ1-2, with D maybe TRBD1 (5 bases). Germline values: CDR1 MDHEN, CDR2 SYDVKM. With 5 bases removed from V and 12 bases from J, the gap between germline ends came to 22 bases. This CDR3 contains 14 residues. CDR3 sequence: CASSPVGEMYSDTF. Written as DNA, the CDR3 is TGTGCCAGCAGTCCTGTAGGGGAGATGTATTCAGACACCTTC.

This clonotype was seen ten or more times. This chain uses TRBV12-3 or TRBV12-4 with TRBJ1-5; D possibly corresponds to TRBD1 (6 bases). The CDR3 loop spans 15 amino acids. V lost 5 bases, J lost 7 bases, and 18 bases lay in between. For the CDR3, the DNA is TGTGCCAGCAGTCTCGGGCAGGGGAGTCGACAGCCCCAGCATTTT. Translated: CASSLGQGSRQPQHF.

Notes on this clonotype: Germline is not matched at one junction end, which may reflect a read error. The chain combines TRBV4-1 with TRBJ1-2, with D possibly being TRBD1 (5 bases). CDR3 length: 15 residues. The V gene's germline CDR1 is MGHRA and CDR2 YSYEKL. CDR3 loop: CVSSPRGLGAYGYTF. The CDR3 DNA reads TGCGTCAGCAGCCCCCGGGGCCTTGGGGCCTATGGCTACACCTTC.

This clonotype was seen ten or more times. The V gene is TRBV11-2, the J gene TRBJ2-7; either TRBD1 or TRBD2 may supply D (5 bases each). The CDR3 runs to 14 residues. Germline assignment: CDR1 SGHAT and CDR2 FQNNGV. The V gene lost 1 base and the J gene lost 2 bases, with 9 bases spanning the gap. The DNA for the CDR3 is TGTGCCAGCAGCTTAGGGGGGAAGCCCTACGAGCAGTACTTC. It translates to CASSLGGKPYEQYF.